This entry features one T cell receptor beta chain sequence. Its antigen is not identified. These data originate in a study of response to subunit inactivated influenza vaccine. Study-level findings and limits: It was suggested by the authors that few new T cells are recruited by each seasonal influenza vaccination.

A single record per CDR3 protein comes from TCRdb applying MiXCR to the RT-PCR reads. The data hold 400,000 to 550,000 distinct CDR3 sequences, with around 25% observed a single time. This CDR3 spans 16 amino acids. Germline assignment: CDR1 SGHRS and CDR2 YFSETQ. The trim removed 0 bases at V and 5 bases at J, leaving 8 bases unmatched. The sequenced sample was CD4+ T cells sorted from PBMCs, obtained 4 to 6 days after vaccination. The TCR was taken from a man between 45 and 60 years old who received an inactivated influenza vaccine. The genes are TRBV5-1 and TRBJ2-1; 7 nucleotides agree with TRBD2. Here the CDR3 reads CASSLVDGLADNEQFF. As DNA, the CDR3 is TGCGCCAGCAGCTTGGTAGACGGGCTAGCGGACAATGAGCAGTTCTTC.